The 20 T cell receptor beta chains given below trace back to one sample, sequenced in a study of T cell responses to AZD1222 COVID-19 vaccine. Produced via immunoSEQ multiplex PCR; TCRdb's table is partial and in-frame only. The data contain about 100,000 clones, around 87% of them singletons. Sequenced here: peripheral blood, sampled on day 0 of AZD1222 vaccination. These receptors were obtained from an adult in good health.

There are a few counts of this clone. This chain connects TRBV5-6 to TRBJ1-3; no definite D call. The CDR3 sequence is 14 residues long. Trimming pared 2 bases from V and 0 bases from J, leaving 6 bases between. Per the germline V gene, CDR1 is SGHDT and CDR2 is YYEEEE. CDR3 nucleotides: TGTGCCAGCAGCTTTCTCAGCTCTGGAAACACCATATATTTT. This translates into CASSFLSSGNTIYF.

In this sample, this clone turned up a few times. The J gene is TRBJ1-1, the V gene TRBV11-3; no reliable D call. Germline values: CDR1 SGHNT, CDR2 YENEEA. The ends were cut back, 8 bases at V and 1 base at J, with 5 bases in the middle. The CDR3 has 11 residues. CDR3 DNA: TGTGCCAGCTCTAAGAACACTGAAGCTTTCTTT. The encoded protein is CASSKNTEAFF. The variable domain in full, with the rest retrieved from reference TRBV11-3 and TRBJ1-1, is EAGVVQSPRYKIIEKKQPVAFWCNPISGHNTLYWYLQNLGQGPELLIRYENEEAVDDSQLPKDRFSAERLKGVDSTLKIQPAELGDSAVYLCASSKNTEAFFGQGTRLTVV.

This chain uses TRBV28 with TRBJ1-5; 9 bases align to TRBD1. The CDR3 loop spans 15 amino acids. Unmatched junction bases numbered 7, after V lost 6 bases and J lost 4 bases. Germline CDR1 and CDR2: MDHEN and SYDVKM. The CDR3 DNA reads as TGTGCCAGCAGCTCCGGGACAGGGAATAATCAGCCCCAGCATTTT. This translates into CASSSGTGNNQPQHF.

The CDR3 bases are TGCGCCAGCAGCCAAGTGGGAGCGAGTGCCGGGGAGCTGTTTTTT. It codes for CASSQVGASAGELFF. This sequence joins TRBV4-1 and TRBJ2-2; possible D gene TRBD2, 5 bases. V was clipped by 1 base and J by 6 bases, with 12 bases between them. The germline CDR1 and CDR2 sequences are MGHRA and YSYEKL. The CDR3 loop spans 15 amino acids.

The CDR3 DNA follows: TGTGCCAGCAGTTATCGGACTAGCGGGGGGCCGAACACCGGGGAGCTGTTTTTT. Its translation: CASSYRTSGGPNTGELFF. This sequence joins TRBV6-9 and TRBJ2-2, with 14 bases matching TRBD2. Germline V gene lookup returns CDR1 MNHGY and CDR2 SVAAGI. The CDR3 covers 18 residues. V shed 2 bases, J shed 0 bases, and the junction held 2 bases outside the gene matches.

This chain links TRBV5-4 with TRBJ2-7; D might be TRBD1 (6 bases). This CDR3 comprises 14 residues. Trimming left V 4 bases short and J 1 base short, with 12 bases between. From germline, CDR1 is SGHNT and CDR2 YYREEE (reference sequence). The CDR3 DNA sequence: TGTGCCAGCAGCAAGGAAGGGGGATCCTACGAGCAGTACTTC. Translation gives CASSKEGGSYEQYF.

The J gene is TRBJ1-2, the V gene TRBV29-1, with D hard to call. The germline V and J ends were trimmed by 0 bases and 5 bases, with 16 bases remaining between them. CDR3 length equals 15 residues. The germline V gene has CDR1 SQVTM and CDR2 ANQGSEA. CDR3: CSVEDPSGVGYGYTF. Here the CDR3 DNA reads TGCAGCGTTGAAGACCCGAGTGGGGTGGGTTATGGCTACACCTTC.

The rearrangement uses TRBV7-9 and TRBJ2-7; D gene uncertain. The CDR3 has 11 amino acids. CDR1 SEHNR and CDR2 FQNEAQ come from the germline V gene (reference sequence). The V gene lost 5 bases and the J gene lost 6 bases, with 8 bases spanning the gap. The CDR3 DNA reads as TGTGCCAGCAGCGTGACGGTCGAGCAGTACTTC. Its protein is CASSVTVEQYF.

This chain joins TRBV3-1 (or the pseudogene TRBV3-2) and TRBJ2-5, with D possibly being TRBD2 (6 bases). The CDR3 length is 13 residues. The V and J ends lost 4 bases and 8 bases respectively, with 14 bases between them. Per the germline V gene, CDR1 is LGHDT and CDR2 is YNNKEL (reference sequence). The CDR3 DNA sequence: TGTGCCAGCAGCCTAGCTGCGGGGCGCACCCAGTACTTC. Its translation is CASSLAAGRTQYF.

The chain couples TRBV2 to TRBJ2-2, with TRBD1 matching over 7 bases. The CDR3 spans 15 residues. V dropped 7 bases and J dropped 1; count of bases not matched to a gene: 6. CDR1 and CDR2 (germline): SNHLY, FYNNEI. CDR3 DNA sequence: TGTGCCAGCACATGGCAGGGGGTGAACACCGGGGAGCTGTTTTTT. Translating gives CASTWQGVNTGELFF.

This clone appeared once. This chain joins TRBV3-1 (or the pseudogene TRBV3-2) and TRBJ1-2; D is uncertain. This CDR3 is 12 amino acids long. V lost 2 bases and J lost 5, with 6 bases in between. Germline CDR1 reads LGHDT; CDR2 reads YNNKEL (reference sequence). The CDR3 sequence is CASSQSRYGYTF. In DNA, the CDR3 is TGTGCCAGCAGCCAATCACGGTATGGCTACACCTTC.

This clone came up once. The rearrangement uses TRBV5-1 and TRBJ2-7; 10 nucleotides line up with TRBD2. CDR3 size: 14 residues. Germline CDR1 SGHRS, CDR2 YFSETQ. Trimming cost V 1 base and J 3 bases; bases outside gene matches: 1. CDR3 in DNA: TGCGCCAGCAGCTTGTCTAGCGGGAGCTACGAGCAGTACTTC. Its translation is CASSLSSGSYEQYF.

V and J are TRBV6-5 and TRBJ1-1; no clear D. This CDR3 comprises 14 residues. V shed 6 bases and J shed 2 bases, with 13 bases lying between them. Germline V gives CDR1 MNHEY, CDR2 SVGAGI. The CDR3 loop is CASRSPRRNTEAFF. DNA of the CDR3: TGTGCCAGCAGAAGCCCCCGGAGAAACACTGAAGCTTTCTTT.

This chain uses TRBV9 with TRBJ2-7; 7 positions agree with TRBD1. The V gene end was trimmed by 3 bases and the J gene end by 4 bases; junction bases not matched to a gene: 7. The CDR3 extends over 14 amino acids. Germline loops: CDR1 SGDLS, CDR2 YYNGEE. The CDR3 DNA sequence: TGTGCCAGCAGCGCCTCCCAGGGGGTATACGAGCAGTACTTC. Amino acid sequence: CASSASQGVYEQYF.

The CDR3 bases are TGTGCCAGCGGGGATGGAGGGGCGAGCTATGGCTACACCTTC. It yields the protein CASGDGGASYGYTF. The rearrangement joins TRBV27 to TRBJ1-2; a weak D match, TRBD1 (5 bases). The germline CDR1 and CDR2 sequences are MNHEY and SMNVEV (reference sequence). Trimming shortened V by 8 bases and J by 4 bases, and 17 bases separated the two germline ends. This CDR3 is built from 14 residues.

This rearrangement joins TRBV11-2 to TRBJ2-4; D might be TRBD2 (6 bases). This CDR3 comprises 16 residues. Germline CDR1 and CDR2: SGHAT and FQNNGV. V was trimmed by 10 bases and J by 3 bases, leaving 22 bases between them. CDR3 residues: CAIESSLALDKNIQYF. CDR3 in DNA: TGTGCCATCGAATCCTCGCTAGCGTTAGACAAAAACATTCAGTACTTC.

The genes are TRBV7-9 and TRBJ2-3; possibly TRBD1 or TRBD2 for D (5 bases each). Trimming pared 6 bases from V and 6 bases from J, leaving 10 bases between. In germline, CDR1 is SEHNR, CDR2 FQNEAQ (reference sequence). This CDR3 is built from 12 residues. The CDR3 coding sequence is TGTGCCAGCAGACCCGAGGGGGATACGCAGTATTTT. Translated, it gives CASRPEGDTQYF.

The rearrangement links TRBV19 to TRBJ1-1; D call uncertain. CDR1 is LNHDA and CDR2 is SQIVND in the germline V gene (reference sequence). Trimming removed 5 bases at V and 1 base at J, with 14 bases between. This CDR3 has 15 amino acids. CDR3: CASSPTDVGNTEAFF. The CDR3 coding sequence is TGTGCCAGTAGTCCGACCGACGTGGGGAACACTGAAGCTTTCTTT.

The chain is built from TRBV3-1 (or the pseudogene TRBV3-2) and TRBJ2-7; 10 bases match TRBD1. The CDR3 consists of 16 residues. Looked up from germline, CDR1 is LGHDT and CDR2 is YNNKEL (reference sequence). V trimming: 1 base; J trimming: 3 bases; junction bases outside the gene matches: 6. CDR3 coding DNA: TGTGCCAGCAGCCAAGTCCTACGGGACAGGGGCTACGAGCAGTACTTC. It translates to CASSQVLRDRGYEQYF.

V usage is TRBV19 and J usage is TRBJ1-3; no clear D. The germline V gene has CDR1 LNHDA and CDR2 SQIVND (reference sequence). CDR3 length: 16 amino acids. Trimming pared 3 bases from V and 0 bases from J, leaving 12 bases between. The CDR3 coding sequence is TGTGCCAGTAGTATCCGAGGACGGACCTCTGGAAACACCATATATTTT. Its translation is CASSIRGRTSGNTIYF.